This T cell receptor beta chain comes out of a study of shared T cell receptors in the human thymus. The CDR3 has 14 amino acids. V gave up 4 bases and J gave up 4 bases, with 13 bases separating them. Germline V gene data show CDR1 as SNHLY and CDR2 as FYNNEI. This clone has a single count. TCRdb's copy holds only in-frame clones and misses some; the assay was immunoSEQ multiplex PCR. The sample lists over 350,000 clones, just under 95% occurring once. The clonotype was recovered from a human donor. This rearrangement joins TRBV2 to TRBJ2-5; D possibly corresponds to TRBD1 (6 bases). Material for sequencing was thymocytes. Here the CDR3 DNA reads TGTGCCAGCAGTGCTACAGGGCTGGGAGAGACCCAGTACTTC. It translates to CASSATGLGETQYF.